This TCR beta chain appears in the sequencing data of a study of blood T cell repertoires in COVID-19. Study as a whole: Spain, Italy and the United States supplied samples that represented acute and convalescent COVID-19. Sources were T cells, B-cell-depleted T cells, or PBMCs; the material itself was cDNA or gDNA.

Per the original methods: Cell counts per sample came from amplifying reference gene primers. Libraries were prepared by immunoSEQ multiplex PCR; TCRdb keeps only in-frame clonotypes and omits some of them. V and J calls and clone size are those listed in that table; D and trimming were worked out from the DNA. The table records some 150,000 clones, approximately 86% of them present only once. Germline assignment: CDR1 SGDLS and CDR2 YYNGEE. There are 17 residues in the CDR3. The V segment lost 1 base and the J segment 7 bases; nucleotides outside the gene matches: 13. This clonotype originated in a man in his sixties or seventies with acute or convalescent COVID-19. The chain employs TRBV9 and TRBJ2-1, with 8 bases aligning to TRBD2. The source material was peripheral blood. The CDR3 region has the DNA TGTGCCAGCAGCGTAATAGGGGCGGTAGCGGGACCGAATGAGCAGTTCTTC. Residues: CASSVIGAVAGPNEQFF.